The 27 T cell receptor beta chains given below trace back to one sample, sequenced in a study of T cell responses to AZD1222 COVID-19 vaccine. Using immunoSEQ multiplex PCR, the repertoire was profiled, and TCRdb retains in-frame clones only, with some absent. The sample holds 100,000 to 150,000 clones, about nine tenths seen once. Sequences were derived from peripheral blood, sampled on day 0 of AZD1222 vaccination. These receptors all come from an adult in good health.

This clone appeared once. Here the CDR3 reads CASSEGPRGNTIYF. The CDR3 coding sequence is TGTGCCAGCAGTGAAGGGCCGCGCGGAAACACCATATATTTT. The V call is TRBV6-1, the J call TRBJ1-3; no reliable D call. V lost 1 base and J lost 4, with 8 bases in between. Germline loops: CDR1 MNHNS, CDR2 SASEGT. The CDR3 loop spans 14 amino acids.

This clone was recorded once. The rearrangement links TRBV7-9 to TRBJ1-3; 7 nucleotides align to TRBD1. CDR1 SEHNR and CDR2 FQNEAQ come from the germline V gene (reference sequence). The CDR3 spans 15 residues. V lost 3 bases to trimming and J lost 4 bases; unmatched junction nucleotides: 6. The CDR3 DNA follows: TGTGCCAGCAGCTTCCAGGGGGGTCGAGGAAACACCATATATTTT. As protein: CASSFQGGRGNTIYF.

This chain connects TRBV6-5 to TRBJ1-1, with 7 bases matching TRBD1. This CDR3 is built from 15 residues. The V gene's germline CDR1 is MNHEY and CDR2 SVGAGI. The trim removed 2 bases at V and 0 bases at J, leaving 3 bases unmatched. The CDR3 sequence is CASSYRQGMNTEAFF. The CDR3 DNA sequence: TGTGCCAGCAGTTACCGACAGGGTATGAACACTGAAGCTTTCTTT.

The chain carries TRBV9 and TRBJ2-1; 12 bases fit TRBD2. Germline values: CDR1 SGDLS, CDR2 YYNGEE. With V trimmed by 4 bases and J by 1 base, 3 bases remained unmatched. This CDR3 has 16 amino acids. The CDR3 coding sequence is TGTGCCAGCAGCACAGGACTAGCGGGGTCCTACAATGAGCAGTTCTTC. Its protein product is CASSTGLAGSYNEQFF.

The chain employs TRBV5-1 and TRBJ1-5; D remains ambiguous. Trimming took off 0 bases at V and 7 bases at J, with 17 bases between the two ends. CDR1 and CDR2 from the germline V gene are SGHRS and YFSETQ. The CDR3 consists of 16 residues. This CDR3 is CASSLAPVGEYQPQHF. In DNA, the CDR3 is TGCGCCAGCAGCTTGGCCCCTGTCGGGGAATACCAGCCCCAGCATTTT.

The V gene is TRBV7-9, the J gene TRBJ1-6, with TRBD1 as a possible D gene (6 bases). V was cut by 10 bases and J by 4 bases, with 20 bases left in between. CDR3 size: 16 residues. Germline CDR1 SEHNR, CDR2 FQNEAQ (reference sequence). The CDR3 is CATHGDTGPYNSPLHF. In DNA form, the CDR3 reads TGTGCCACCCACGGGGACACCGGTCCATATAATTCACCCCTCCACTTT.

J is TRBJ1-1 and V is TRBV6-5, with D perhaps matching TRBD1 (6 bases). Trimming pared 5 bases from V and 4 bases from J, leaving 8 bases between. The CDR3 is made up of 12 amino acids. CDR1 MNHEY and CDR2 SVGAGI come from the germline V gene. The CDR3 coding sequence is TGTGCCAGCAGTAGGGGGTCCACTGAAGCTTTCTTT. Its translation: CASSRGSTEAFF.

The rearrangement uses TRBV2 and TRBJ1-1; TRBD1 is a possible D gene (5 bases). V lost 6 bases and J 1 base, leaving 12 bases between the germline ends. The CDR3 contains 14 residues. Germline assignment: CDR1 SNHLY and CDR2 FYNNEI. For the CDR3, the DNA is TGTGCCAGCAGGGGGCAGAGGACGAACACTGAAGCTTTCTTT. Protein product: CASRGQRTNTEAFF.

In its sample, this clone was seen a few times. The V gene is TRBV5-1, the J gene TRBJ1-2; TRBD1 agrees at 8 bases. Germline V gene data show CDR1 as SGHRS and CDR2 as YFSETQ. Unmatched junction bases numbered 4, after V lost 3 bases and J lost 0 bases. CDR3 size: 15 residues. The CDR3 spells CASSSGQGSNYGYTF. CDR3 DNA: TGCGCCAGCAGCTCCGGACAGGGTTCTAACTATGGCTACACCTTC. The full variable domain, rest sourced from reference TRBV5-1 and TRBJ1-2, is KAGVTQTPRYLIKTRGQQVTLSCSPISGHRSVSWYQQTPGQGLQFLFEYFSETQRNKGNFPGRFSGRQFSNSRSEMNVSTLELGDSALYLCASSSGQGSNYGYTFGSGTRLTVV.

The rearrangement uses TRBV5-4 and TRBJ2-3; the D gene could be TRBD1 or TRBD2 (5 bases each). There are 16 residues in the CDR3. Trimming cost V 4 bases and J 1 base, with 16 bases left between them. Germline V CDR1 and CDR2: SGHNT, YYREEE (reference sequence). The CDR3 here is CASSATGRVGTDTQYF. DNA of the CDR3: TGTGCCAGCAGCGCCACGGGGCGGGTTGGCACAGATACGCAGTATTTT.

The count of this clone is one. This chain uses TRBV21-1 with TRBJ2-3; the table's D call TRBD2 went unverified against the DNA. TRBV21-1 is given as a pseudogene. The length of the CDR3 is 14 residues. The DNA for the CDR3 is TGTGCCAGCACCCCTGGACTACAGACAGATACGCAGTATTTT. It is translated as CASTPGLQTDTQYF.

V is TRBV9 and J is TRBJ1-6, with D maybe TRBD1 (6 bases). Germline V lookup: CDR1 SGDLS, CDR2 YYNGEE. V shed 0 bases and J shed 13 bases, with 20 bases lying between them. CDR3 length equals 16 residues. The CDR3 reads CASSVGRGDLRSPLHF. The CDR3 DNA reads TGTGCCAGCAGCGTAGGGAGGGGGGACCTAAGATCCCCCCTCCACTTT.

DNA of the CDR3: TGTGCCATCAGTGATTCGAGCACCGGGGGTTCACCCCTCCACTTT. This encodes CAISDSSTGGSPLHF. The chain recombines TRBV10-3 with TRBJ1-6; possible D gene TRBD1, 5 bases. V lost 3 bases, J lost 9 bases, and 15 bases lay in between. The V gene's germline CDR1 is ENHRY and CDR2 SYGVKD. The CDR3 spans 15 residues.

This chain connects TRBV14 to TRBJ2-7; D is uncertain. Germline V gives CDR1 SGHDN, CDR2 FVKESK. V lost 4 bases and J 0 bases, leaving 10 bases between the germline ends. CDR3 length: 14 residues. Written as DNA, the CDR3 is TGTGCCAGCAGCCCCATGGAATTCTCCTACGAGCAGTACTTC. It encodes CASSPMEFSYEQYF.

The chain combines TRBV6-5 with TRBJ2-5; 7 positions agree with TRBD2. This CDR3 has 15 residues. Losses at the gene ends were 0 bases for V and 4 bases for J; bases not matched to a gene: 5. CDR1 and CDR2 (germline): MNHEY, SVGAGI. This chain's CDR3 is CASSYSRGRGETQYF. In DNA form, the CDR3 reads TGTGCCAGCAGTTACTCGCGGGGGAGGGGAGAGACCCAGTACTTC.

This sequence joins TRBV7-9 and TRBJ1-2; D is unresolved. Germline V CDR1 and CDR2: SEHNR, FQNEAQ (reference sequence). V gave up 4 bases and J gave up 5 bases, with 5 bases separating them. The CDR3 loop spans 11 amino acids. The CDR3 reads CASSSNYGYTF. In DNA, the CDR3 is TGTGCCAGCAGCTCCAATTATGGCTACACCTTC.

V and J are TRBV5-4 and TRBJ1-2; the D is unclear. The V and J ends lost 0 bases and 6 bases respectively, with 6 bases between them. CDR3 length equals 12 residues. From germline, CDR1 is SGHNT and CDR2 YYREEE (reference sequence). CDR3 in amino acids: CASSLGQDGYTF. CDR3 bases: TGTGCCAGCAGCTTGGGGCAGGATGGCTACACCTTC.

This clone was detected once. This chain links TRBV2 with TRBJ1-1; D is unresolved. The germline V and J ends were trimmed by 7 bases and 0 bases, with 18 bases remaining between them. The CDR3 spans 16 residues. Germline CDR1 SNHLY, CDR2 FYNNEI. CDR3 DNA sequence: TGTGCCAGCATTGAGGAGCTAGTAGGTATGAACACTGAAGCTTTCTTT. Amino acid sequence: CASIEELVGMNTEAFF.

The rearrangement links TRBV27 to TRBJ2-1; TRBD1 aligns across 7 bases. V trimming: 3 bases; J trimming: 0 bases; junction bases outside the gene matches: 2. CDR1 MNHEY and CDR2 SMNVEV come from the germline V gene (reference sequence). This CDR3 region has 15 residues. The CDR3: CASSLAGGSYNEQFF. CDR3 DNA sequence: TGTGCCAGCAGTTTGGCAGGGGGCTCCTACAATGAGCAGTTCTTC.

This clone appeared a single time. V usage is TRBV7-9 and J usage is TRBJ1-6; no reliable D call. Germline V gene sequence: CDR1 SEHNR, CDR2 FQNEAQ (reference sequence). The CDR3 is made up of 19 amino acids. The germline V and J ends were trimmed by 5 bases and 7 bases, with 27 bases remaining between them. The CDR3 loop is CASSTLTQTAGLTNSPLHF. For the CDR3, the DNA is TGTGCCAGCAGCACGCTCACCCAGACTGCTGGACTGACAAATTCACCCCTCCACTTT.

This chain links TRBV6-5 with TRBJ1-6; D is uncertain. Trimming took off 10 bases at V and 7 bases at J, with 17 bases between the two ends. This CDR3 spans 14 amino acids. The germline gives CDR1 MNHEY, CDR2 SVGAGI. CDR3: CATRTPRGNSPLHF. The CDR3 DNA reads TGTGCCACCAGGACGCCCCGAGGGAATTCACCCCTCCACTTT.

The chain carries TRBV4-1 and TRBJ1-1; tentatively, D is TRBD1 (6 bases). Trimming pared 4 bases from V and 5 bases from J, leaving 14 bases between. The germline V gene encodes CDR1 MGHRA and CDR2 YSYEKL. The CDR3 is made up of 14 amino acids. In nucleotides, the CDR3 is TGCGCCAGCAGCCGCCCCGAGGGGGAAACTGAAGCTTTCTTT. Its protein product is CASSRPEGETEAFF.

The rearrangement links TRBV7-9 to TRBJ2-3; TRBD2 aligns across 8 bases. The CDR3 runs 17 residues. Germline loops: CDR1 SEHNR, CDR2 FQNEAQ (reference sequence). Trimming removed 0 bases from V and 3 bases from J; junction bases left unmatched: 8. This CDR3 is CASSLALGGGKTDTQYF. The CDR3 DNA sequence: TGTGCCAGCAGCTTAGCGCTGGGCGGGGGGAAGACAGATACGCAGTATTTT.

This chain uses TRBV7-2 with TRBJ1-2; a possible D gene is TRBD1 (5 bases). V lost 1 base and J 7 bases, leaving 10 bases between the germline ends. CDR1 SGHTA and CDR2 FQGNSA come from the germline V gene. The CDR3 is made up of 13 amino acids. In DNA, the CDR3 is TGTGCCAGCAGCTTAGTTGTAGGGGTTGGCTACACCTTC. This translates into CASSLVVGVGYTF.

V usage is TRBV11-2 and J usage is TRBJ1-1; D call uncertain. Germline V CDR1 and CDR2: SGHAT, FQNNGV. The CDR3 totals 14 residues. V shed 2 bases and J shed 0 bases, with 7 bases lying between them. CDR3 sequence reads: CASSLNGMNTEAFF. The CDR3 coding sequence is TGTGCCAGCAGCTTAAATGGCATGAACACTGAAGCTTTCTTT.

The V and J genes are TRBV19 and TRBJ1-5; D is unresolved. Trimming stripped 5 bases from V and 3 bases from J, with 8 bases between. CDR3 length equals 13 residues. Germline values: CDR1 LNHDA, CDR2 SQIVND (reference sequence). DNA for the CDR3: TGTGCCAGTAGTTTGTCAGACAATCAGCCCCAGCATTTT. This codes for CASSLSDNQPQHF.

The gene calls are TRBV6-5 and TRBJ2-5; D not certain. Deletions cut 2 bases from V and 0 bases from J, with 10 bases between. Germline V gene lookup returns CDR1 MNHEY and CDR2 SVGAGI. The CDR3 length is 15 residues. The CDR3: CASSYSIANQETQYF. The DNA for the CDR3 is TGTGCCAGCAGTTACAGTATTGCTAACCAAGAGACCCAGTACTTC.